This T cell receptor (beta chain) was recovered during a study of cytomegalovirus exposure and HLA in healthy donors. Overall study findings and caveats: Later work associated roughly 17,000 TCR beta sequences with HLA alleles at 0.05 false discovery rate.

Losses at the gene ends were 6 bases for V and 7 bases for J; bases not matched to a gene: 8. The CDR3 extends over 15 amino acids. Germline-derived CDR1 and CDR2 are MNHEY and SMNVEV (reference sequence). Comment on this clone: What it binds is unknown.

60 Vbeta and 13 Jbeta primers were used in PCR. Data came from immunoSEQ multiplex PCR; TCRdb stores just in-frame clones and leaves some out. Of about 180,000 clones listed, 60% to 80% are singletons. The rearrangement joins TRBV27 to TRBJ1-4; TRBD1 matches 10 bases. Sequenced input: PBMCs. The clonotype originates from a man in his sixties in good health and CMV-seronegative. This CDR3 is CASRPMTGGSEKLFF. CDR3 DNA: TGTGCCAGCAGACCAATGACAGGGGGCAGTGAAAAACTGTTTTTT.